The 30 T cell receptor beta chains below come from one sample, sequenced in a study of blood T cell repertoires in COVID-19. Using immunoSEQ multiplex PCR, the repertoire was profiled, and TCRdb retains in-frame clones only, with some absent. Of about 300,000 clones listed, roughly 88% are singletons. Sequences were obtained from peripheral blood. The receptors stem from a woman younger than 45 who had recovered from COVID-19.

V is TRBV7-8 and J is TRBJ1-2; D not resolved. Germline V lookup: CDR1 SGHVS, CDR2 FQNEAQ. This CDR3 has 13 residues. Trimming took 1 base from V and 7 from J, leaving 10 bases between them. The CDR3 protein is CASSLGPSGGYTF. CDR3 bases: TGTGCCAGCAGCTTAGGGCCGTCAGGTGGCTACACCTTC.

V and J are TRBV7-8 and TRBJ2-1; 9 bases are a match to TRBD2. The CDR3 runs 15 residues. In germline, CDR1 is SGHVS, CDR2 FQNEAQ. The junction had 11 bases not matched to a gene; V was cut back by 8 bases and J by 6 bases. CDR3 sequence reads: CASRDGLAGLNEQFF. The CDR3 nucleotides are TGTGCCAGCCGGGATGGGCTAGCGGGGCTCAATGAGCAGTTCTTC.

This clone was counted only a few times. This chain uses TRBV18 with TRBJ1-6; no clear D gene. This CDR3 has 13 residues. The germline V and J ends were trimmed by 3 bases and 6 bases, with 6 bases remaining between them. CDR1 and CDR2 from the germline V gene are KGHSH and LQKENI. In DNA, the CDR3 is TGTGCCAGCTCACCTAGCCTTAATTCACCCCTCCACTTT. As protein: CASSPSLNSPLHF. The entire variable domain, with the rest obtained from reference TRBV18 and TRBJ1-6, is as follows: NAGVMQNPRHLVRRRGQEARLRCSPMKGHSHVYWYRQLPEEGLKFMVYLQKENIIDESGMPKERFSAEFPKEGPSILRIQQVVRGDSAAYFCASSPSLNSPLHFGNGTRLTVT.

This chain joins TRBV6-2 or TRBV6-3 and TRBJ2-1; TRBD2 aligns across 10 bases. The CDR3 loop spans 18 amino acids. V dropped 0 bases and J dropped 3; count of bases not matched to a gene: 8. The germline CDR1 and CDR2 sequences are MNHEY and SVGEGT. The CDR3 nucleotides read TGTGCCAGCAGTTACTCGAAAGGAGCGGGGGGGCGCTACAATGAGCAGTTCTTC. It codes for CASSYSKGAGGRYNEQFF.

This clone was detected a few times. V and J are TRBV5-1 and TRBJ1-2, with TRBD1 matching over 8 bases. From germline, CDR1 is SGHRS and CDR2 YFSETQ. CDR3 length equals 14 residues. Germline trimming cut 0 bases from V and 8 bases from J; bases unmatched to any gene: 6. This CDR3 is CASSLGGTGGGYTF. In DNA form, the CDR3 reads TGCGCCAGCAGCTTGGGAGGTACAGGGGGAGGCTACACCTTC.

J is TRBJ1-1 and V is TRBV29-1, with D perhaps matching TRBD1 (5 bases). V was shortened by 2 bases and J by 11 bases, with 15 bases between the two germline ends. Per germline, CDR1 SQVTM and CDR2 ANQGSEA. This CDR3 has 12 amino acids. CDR3: CSVELGGRKAFF. The CDR3 region has the DNA TGCAGCGTTGAATTGGGGGGGAGGAAGGCTTTCTTT.

The genes are TRBV6-5 and TRBJ1-2, with TRBD1 as a possible D gene (6 bases). Trimming shortened V by 7 bases and J by 2 bases, and 17 bases separated the two germline ends. CDR1 and CDR2 from the germline V gene are MNHEY and SVGAGI. The CDR3 spans 15 residues. The CDR3 DNA reads TGTGCCAGCATCCCGACAGGAGAAACCAACTATGGCTACACCTTC. It is translated as CASIPTGETNYGYTF.

The chain is built from TRBV6-1 and TRBJ1-4; the match to TRBD1 covers 10 bases. CDR3 length equals 17 residues. The germline CDR1 and CDR2 sequences are MNHNS and SASEGT. Unmatched junction bases numbered 11, after V lost 2 bases and J lost 8 bases. CDR3 in DNA: TGTGCCAGCAGTGAAACAATGGGGGACAGGGGTGGGGAAAAACTGTTTTTT. It codes for CASSETMGDRGGEKLFF.

The genes are TRBV28 and TRBJ2-3, with 8 bases fitting TRBD1. The V and J ends lost 4 bases and 0 bases, in that order; junction bases with no gene match: 6. From germline, CDR1 is MDHEN and CDR2 SYDVKM. This CDR3 contains 16 residues. CDR3 protein: CASSYDRGISTDTQYF. DNA for the CDR3: TGTGCCAGCAGTTATGACAGGGGAATTAGCACAGATACGCAGTATTTT.

The chain recombines TRBV18 with TRBJ2-1; D gene uncertain. This CDR3 spans 12 amino acids. Germline V gene lookup returns CDR1 KGHSH and CDR2 LQKENI. V was clipped by 4 bases and J by 4 bases, with 5 bases between them. CDR3 residues: CASSLQYNEQFF. CDR3 nucleotides: TGTGCCAGCTCACTACAGTACAATGAGCAGTTCTTC.

This rearrangement joins TRBV23-1 to TRBJ2-7, with D perhaps TRBD2 (7 bases). TRBV23-1 is classed as an ORF, of uncertain function. Trimming shortened V by 0 bases and J by 1 base, and 16 bases separated the two germline ends. The CDR3 runs 17 residues. The CDR3 DNA follows: TGCGCCAGCAGTCAATCGGGGGGGACACTTCGGTCCTACGAGCAGTACTTC. Translated: CASSQSGGTLRSYEQYF.

J is TRBJ1-1 and V is TRBV19; possible D gene TRBD1, 6 bases. The CDR3 contains 15 residues. In germline, CDR1 is LNHDA, CDR2 SQIVND (reference sequence). Trimming stripped 4 bases from V and 0 bases from J, with 12 bases between. In DNA, the CDR3 is TGTGCCAGTAGTACCGGGAGGGGGATGAACACTGAAGCTTTCTTT. Its translation is CASSTGRGMNTEAFF.

The chain links TRBV7-9 to TRBJ2-7; 7 positions match TRBD1. The germline CDR1 and CDR2 sequences are SEHNR and FQNEAQ (reference sequence). After removal of 6 bases from V and 0 bases from J, the junction contained 2 bases not matched to a gene. The length of the CDR3 is 13 residues. The CDR3 DNA reads as TGTGCCAGCAGTCGGGACAGCTCCTACGAGCAGTACTTC. Its translation: CASSRDSSYEQYF.

The chain links TRBV28 to TRBJ2-7, with 7 bases fitting TRBD1. The CDR3 runs to 14 residues. Germline trimming cut 4 bases from V and 1 base from J; bases unmatched to any gene: 4. Germline V gene data show CDR1 as MDHEN and CDR2 as SYDVKM. CDR3 in amino acids: CASSSGTVSYEQYF. In DNA, the CDR3 is TGTGCCAGCAGTTCCGGGACAGTTTCCTACGAGCAGTACTTC.

The chain links TRBV2 to TRBJ1-2; 10 bases fit TRBD1. V gave up 7 bases and J gave up 4 bases; unmatched junction bases: 6. Germline CDR1 reads SNHLY; CDR2 reads FYNNEI. The CDR3 sequence is 14 residues long. The CDR3 spells CASNTGTGAYGYTF. In DNA, the CDR3 is TGTGCCAGCAACACCGGGACAGGGGCCTATGGCTACACCTTC.

The rearrangement uses TRBV7-3 and TRBJ2-1, with TRBD1 matching over 11 bases. Trimming cost V 5 bases and J 6 bases; bases outside gene matches: 6. The CDR3 loop spans 15 amino acids. CDR1 is SGHTA and CDR2 is FQGTGA in the germline V gene. CDR3 DNA sequence: TGTGCCAGCAGCCGCTCCGGGACAGGGGGCAATGAGCAGTTCTTC. Protein sequence: CASSRSGTGGNEQFF.

The chain is built from TRBV10-3 and TRBJ2-1, with D maybe TRBD1 (5 bases). CDR3 length: 15 amino acids. The germline CDR1 and CDR2 sequences are ENHRY and SYGVKD. The V end was cut by 0 bases, the J end by 2 bases, with 8 bases between. In DNA, the CDR3 is TGTGCCATCAGTGAGTCCAGGGTTCCCTACAATGAGCAGTTCTTC. Translated, it gives CAISESRVPYNEQFF.

This chain links TRBV28 with TRBJ2-3, with D possibly being TRBD2 (5 bases). This CDR3 spans 15 amino acids. V lost 2 bases and J lost 2, with 11 bases in between. Germline lookup yields CDR1 MDHEN and CDR2 SYDVKM. This CDR3 is CASSLVRVLTDTQYF. In DNA, the CDR3 is TGTGCCAGCAGTTTAGTGAGGGTACTCACAGATACGCAGTATTTT.

The V and J genes are TRBV7-9 and TRBJ1-5, with 7 nucleotides matching TRBD1. The CDR3 is 15 amino acids. The V gene's germline CDR1 is SEHNR and CDR2 FQNEAQ (reference sequence). After removal of 5 bases from V and 5 bases from J, the junction contained 9 bases not matched to a gene. Here the CDR3 DNA reads TGTGCCAGCAGCCGGACAGGTCGGGGTGATCAGCCCCAGCATTTT. It yields the protein CASSRTGRGDQPQHF. Variable domain in full (rest from reference TRBV7-9 and TRBJ1-5): DTGVSQNPRHKITKRGQNVTFRCDPISEHNRLYWYRQTLGQGPEFLTYFQNEAQLEKSRLLSDRFSAERPKGSFSTLEIQRTEQGDSAMYLCASSRTGRGDQPQHFGDGTRLSIL.

This chain joins TRBV19 and TRBJ1-5; D ambiguous. The V end was cut by 4 bases, the J end by 5 bases, with 15 bases between. CDR3 size: 15 residues. Germline values: CDR1 LNHDA, CDR2 SQIVND (reference sequence). The DNA of the CDR3 is TGTGCCAGTAGTAGCGGGGTTGGGTCAGATCAGCCCCAGCATTTT. Translating gives CASSSGVGSDQPQHF.

The chain has TRBV2 and TRBJ2-4, with 7 bases that match TRBD1. The CDR3 has 12 residues. The germline CDR1 and CDR2 sequences are SNHLY and FYNNEI. J gave up 8 bases and V 8 bases, and 6 bases lay outside the gene matches. DNA of the CDR3: TGTGCCAGCGAACAGGGGATTGACATTCAGTACTTC. It yields the protein CASEQGIDIQYF. Together with reference TRBV2 and TRBJ2-4, the CDR3 gives the full variable domain: EPEVTQTPSHQVTQMGQEVILRCVPISNHLYFYWYRQILGQKVEFLVSFYNNEISEKSEIFDDQFSVERPDGSNFTLKIRSTKLEDSAMYFCASEQGIDIQYFGAGTRLSVL.

The chain has TRBV3-1 (or the pseudogene TRBV3-2) and TRBJ2-7; the match to TRBD1 covers 8 bases. The CDR3 totals 14 residues. Losses at the gene ends were 3 bases for V and 6 bases for J; bases not matched to a gene: 7. The germline gives CDR1 LGHDT, CDR2 YNNKEL (reference sequence). The CDR3 DNA follows: TGTGCCAGCAGCCAGAGTCCCGGGACAGGCGAGCAGTACTTC. Its protein product is CASSQSPGTGEQYF.

The V call is TRBV24-1, the J call TRBJ2-5; TRBD1 matches at 8 bases. Germline values: CDR1 KGHDR, CDR2 SFDVKD. CDR3 length: 15 residues. With 5 bases clipped from V and 1 base from J, the junction kept 5 bases outside the gene matches. CDR3 sequence reads: CATSAQGQGQETQYF. For the CDR3, the DNA is TGTGCCACCAGTGCCCAAGGACAGGGCCAAGAGACCCAGTACTTC.

The chain links TRBV5-3 to TRBJ2-4, with D possibly being TRBD1 (6 bases). TRBV5-3 counts as an open reading frame of uncertain function. This CDR3 spans 15 amino acids. The V end was cut by 4 bases, the J end by 1 base, with 12 bases between. The CDR3 spells CARSRQDRAKNIQYF. The CDR3 coding sequence is TGTGCCAGAAGCCGACAGGATCGTGCCAAAAACATTCAGTACTTC.

The table lists this clone with a count of one. The chain combines TRBV5-1 with TRBJ2-5; D call uncertain. The germline V gene has CDR1 SGHRS and CDR2 YFSETQ. This CDR3 is built from 15 residues. Trimming removed 2 bases from V and 2 bases from J, with 13 bases in between. The CDR3 sequence is CASSLMTGQQETQYF. The CDR3 region has the DNA TGCGCCAGCAGCTTAATGACGGGTCAGCAAGAGACCCAGTACTTC. The variable domain in full, completed from reference TRBV5-1 and TRBJ2-5, reads KAGVTQTPRYLIKTRGQQVTLSCSPISGHRSVSWYQQTPGQGLQFLFEYFSETQRNKGNFPGRFSGRQFSNSRSEMNVSTLELGDSALYLCASSLMTGQQETQYFGPGTRLLVL.

J is TRBJ1-2 and V is TRBV6-5; 8 nucleotides align to TRBD1. The CDR3 is made up of 13 amino acids. Germline CDR1 reads MNHEY; CDR2 reads SVGAGI. Trimming at V came to 6 bases and at J to 7 bases, leaving 7 bases not matched to a gene. CDR3 sequence: CASRQGALGGYTF. DNA for the CDR3: TGTGCCAGCAGGCAGGGGGCTTTAGGTGGCTACACCTTC.

In DNA form, the CDR3 reads TGCGCCAGCAGCTTGACAGGGGTCTACGAGCAGTACTTC. Translation: CASSLTGVYEQYF. The genes are TRBV5-1 and TRBJ2-7; 7 nucleotides line up with TRBD1. The CDR3 is 13 amino acids. Germline CDR1 reads SGHRS; CDR2 reads YFSETQ. The V and J ends lost 1 base and 3 bases, in that order; junction bases with no gene match: 1.

V usage is TRBV5-1 and J usage is TRBJ1-6, with TRBD1 matching 8 bases. With 0 bases clipped from V and 10 bases from J, the junction kept 15 bases outside the gene matches. This CDR3 comprises 18 residues. Germline CDR1 reads SGHRS; CDR2 reads YFSETQ. Written as DNA, the CDR3 is TGCGCCAGCAGCTTGGAATGGGGACAGGCTGTCACAAGGTCACCCCTCCACTTT. It codes for CASSLEWGQAVTRSPLHF. The variable domain in full, completed from reference TRBV5-1 and TRBJ1-6, reads KAGVTQTPRYLIKTRGQQVTLSCSPISGHRSVSWYQQTPGQGLQFLFEYFSETQRNKGNFPGRFSGRQFSNSRSEMNVSTLELGDSALYLCASSLEWGQAVTRSPLHFGNGTRLTVT.

V gene TRBV4-2 combines with J gene TRBJ2-3; no reliable D call. The CDR3 runs to 13 residues. The V end was cut by 1 base, the J end by 6 bases, with 8 bases between. Germline V lookup: CDR1 LGHNA, CDR2 YNFKEQ. CDR3 residues: CASSQGSADTQYF. The CDR3 DNA reads as TGTGCCAGCAGCCAAGGGTCCGCGGATACGCAGTATTTT.

This chain links TRBV27 with TRBJ2-6; a weak D match, TRBD1 (6 bases). The V gene lost 5 bases and the J gene lost 2 bases, with 16 bases spanning the gap. The germline gives CDR1 MNHEY, CDR2 SMNVEV (reference sequence). The CDR3 runs to 17 residues. The CDR3 DNA reads as TGTGCCAGCAGTCTCTCCATGGCAGGGGCTGGGGCCAACGTCCTGACTTTC. Protein sequence: CASSLSMAGAGANVLTF. The full variable domain, with the rest looked up from reference TRBV27 and TRBJ2-6, is EAQVTQNPRYLITVTGKKLTVTCSQNMNHEYMSWYRQDPGLGLRQIYYSMNVEVTDKGDVPEGYKVSRKEKRNFPLILESPSPNQTSLYFCASSLSMAGAGANVLTFGAGSRLTVL.